This TCR beta chain is from a study of technical replicates of blood from a handful of donors. From germline, CDR1 is MGHRA and CDR2 YSYEKL. The CDR3 has 13 residues. As to this clone: An end of the junction does not agree with germline; a read error may underlie this.

The data were produced by immunoSEQ multiplex PCR, yet TCRdb's version contains in-frame clones alone and is incomplete. The profile shows around 90,000 clones, about 94% of them singletons. This receptor was identified in a human donor in good health. V is TRBV4-1 and J is TRBJ2-1; TRBD1 matches 9 bases. Sequences were obtained from T cells isolated from PBMCs. CDR3 bases: TGCGCCAGCAGCCAAACCCGGGACAGGGAGCTGTTCTTC. It specifies CASSQTRDRELFF.